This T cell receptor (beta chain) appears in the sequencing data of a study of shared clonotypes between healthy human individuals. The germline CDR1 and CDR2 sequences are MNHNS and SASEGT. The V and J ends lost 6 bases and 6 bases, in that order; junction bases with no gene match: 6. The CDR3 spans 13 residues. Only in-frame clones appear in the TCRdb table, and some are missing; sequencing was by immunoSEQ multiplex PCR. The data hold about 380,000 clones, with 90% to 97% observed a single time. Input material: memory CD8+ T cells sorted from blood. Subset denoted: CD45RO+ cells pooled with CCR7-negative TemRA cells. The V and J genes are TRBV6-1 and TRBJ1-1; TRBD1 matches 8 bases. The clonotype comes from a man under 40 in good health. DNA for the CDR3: TGTGCCAGCAGGACAGGGGAGGCGTCTGAAGCTTTCTTT. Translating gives CASRTGEASEAFF.